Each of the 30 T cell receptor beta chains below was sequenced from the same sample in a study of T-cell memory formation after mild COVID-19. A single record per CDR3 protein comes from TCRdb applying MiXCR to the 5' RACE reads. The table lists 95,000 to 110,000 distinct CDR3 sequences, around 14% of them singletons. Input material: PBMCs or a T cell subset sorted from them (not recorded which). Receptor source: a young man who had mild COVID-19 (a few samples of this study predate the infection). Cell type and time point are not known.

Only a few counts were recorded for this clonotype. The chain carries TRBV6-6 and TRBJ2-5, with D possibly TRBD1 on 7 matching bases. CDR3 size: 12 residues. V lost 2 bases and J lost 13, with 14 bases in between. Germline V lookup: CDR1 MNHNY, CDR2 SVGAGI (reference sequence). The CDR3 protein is CASSYPGDRPYF. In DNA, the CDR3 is TGTGCCAGCAGTTACCCGGGGGACAGACCGTACTTC.

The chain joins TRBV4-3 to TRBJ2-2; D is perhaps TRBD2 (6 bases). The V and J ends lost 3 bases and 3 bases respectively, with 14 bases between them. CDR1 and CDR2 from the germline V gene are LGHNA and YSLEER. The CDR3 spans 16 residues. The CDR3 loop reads CASSHSASADTGELFF. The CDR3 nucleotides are TGCGCCAGCAGCCATTCAGCTAGCGCGGACACCGGGGAGCTGTTTTTT.

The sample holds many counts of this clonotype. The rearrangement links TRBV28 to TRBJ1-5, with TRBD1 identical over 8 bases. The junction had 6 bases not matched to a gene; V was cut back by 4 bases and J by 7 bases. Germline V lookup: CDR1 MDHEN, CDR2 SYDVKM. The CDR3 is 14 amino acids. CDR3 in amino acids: CASSWTGQRQPQHF. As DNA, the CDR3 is TGTGCCAGCAGTTGGACAGGGCAGAGACAGCCCCAGCATTTT.

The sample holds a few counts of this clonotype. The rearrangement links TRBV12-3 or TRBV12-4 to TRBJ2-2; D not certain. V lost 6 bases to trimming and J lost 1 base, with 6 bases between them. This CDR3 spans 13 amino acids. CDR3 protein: CASSQLNTGELFF. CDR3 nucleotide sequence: TGTGCCAGCAGCCAATTGAACACCGGGGAGCTGTTTTTT.

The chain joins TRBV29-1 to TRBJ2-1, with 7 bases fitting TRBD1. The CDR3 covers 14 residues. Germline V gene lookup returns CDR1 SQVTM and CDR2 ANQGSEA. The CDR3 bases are TGCGCCCACTCGGGACAGCGCTCCTACAATGAGCAGTTCTTC. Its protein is CAHSGQRSYNEQFF.

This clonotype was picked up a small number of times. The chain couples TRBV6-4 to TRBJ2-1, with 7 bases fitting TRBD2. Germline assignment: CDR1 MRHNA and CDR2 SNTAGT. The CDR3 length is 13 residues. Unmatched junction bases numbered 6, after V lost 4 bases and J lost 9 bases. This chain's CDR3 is CASSAWGGSEQFF. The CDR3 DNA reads TGTGCCAGCAGTGCGTGGGGGGGAAGTGAGCAGTTCTTC.

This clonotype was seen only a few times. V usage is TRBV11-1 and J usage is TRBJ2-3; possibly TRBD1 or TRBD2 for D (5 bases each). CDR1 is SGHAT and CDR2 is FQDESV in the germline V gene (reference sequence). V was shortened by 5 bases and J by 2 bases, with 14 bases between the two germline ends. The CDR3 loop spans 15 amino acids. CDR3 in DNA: TGTGCCAGCAGCCCGCTTGGGACCGACACAGATACGCAGTATTTT. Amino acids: CASSPLGTDTDTQYF. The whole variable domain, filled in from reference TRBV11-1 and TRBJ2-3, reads EAEVAQSPRYKITEKSQAVAFWCDPISGHATLYWYRQILGQGPELLVQFQDESVVDDSQLPKDRFSAERLKGVDSTLKIQPAELGDSAMYLCASSPLGTDTDTQYFGPGTRLTVL.

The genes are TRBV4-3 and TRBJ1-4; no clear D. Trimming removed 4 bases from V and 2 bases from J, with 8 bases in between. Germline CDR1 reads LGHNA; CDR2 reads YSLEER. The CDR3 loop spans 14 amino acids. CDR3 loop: CASSPGWTNEKLFF. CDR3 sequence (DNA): TGCGCCAGCAGCCCCGGTTGGACTAATGAAAAACTGTTTTTT.

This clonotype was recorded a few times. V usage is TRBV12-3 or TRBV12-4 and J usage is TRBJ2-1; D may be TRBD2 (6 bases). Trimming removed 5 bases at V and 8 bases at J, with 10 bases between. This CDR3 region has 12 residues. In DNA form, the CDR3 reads TGTGCCAGCAGTGGGCGGGGAGATGAGCAGTTCTTC. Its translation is CASSGRGDEQFF.

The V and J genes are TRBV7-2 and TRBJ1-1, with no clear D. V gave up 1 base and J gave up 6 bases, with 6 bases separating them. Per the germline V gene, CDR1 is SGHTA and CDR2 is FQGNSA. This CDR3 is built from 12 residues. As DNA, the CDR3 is TGTGCCAGCAGCTTAGTGGGCGCTGAAGCTTTCTTT. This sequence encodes CASSLVGAEAFF.

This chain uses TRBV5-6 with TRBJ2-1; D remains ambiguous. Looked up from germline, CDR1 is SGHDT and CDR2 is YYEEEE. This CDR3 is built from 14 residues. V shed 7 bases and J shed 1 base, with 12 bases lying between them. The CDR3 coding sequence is TGTGCCAGCTCCCGGGCGCCTTCCTACAATGAGCAGTTCTTC. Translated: CASSRAPSYNEQFF.

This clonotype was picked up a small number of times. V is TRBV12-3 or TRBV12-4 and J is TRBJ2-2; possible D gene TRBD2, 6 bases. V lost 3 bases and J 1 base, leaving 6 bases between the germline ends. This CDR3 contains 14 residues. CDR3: CASSLGGNTGELFF. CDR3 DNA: TGTGCCAGCAGTTTGGGGGGGAACACCGGGGAGCTGTTTTTT.

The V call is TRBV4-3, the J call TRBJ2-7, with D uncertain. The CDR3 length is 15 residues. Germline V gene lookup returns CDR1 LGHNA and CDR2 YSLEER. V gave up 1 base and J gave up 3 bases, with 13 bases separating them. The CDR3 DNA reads TGCGCCAGCAGCCAAGTTCACGAGGTCAGCTACGAGCAGTACTTC. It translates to CASSQVHEVSYEQYF.

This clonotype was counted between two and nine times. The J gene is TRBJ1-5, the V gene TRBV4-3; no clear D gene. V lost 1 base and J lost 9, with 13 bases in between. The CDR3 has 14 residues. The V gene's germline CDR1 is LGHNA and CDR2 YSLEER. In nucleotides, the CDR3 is TGCGCCAGCAGCCAAGGGCGGGGTGGCTGGCCCCAGCATTTT. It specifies CASSQGRGGWPQHF.

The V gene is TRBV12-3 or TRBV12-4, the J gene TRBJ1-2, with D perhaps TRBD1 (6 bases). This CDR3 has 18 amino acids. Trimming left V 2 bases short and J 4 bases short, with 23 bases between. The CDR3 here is CASSLTVSGAGISYGYTF. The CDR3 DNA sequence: TGTGCCAGCAGTTTAACGGTGTCGGGGGCAGGGATAAGCTATGGCTACACCTTC.

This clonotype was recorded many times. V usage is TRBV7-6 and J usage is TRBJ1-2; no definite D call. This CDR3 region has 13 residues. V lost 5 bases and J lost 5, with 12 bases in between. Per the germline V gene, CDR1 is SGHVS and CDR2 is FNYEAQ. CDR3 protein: CASSPGGGYGYTF. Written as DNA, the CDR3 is TGTGCCAGCAGCCCAGGCGGAGGGTATGGCTACACCTTC.

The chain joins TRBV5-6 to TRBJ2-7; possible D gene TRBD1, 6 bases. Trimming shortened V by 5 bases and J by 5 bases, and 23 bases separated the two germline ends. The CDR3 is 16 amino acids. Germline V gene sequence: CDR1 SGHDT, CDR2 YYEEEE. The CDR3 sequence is CASRARGWGPRNEQYF. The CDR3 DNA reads TGTGCCAGCAGAGCCCGAGGGTGGGGGCCTCGGAACGAGCAGTACTTC.

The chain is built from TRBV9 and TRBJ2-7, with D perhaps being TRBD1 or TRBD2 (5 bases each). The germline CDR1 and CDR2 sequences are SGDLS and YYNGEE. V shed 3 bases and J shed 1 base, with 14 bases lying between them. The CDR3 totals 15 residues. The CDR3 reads CASSAGSWGSYEQYF. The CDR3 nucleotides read TGTGCCAGCAGCGCAGGGTCTTGGGGGTCCTACGAGCAGTACTTC. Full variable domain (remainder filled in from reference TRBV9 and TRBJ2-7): DSGVTQTPKHLITATGQRVTLRCSPRSGDLSVYWYQQSLDQGLQFLIQYYNGEERAKGNILERFSAQQFPDLHSELNLSSLELGDSALYFCASSAGSWGSYEQYFGPGTRLTVT.

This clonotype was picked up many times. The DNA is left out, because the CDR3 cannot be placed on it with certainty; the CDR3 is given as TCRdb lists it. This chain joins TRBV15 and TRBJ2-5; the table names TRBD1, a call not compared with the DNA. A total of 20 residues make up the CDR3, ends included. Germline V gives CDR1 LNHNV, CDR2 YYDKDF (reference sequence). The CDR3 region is CATSRIQEPRDPVLRATQYF.

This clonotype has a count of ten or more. The CDR3 loop reads CASSRGLLSSYEQYF. CDR3 nucleotide sequence: TGTGCCAGCAGCCGGGGACTCCTAAGCTCCTACGAGCAGTACTTC. The chain couples TRBV27 to TRBJ2-7; tentative D call: TRBD2 (6 bases). Germline V gene lookup returns CDR1 MNHEY and CDR2 SMNVEV (reference sequence). The CDR3 spans 15 residues. Between the trimmed V and J ends, which lost 6 bases and 0 bases, there was a span of 15 bases.

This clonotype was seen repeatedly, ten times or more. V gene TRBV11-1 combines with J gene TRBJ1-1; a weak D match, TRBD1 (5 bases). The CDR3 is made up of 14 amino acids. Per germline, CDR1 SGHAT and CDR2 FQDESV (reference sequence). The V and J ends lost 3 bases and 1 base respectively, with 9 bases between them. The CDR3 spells CASSFGTANTEAFF. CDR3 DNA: TGTGCCAGCAGCTTCGGGACGGCGAACACTGAAGCTTTCTTT.

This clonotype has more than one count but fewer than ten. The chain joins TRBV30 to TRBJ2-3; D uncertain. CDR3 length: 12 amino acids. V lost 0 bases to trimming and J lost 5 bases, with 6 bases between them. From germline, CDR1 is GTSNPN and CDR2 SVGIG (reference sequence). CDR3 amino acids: CAWSVGRDTQYF. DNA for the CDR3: TGTGCCTGGAGTGTCGGACGAGATACGCAGTATTTT.

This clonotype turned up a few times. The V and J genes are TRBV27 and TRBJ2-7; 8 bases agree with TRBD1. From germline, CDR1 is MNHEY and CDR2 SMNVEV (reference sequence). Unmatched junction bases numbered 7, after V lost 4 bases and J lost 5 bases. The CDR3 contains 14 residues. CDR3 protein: CASSSGQGGNEQYF. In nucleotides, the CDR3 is TGTGCCAGCAGTTCCGGACAGGGTGGCAACGAGCAGTACTTC.

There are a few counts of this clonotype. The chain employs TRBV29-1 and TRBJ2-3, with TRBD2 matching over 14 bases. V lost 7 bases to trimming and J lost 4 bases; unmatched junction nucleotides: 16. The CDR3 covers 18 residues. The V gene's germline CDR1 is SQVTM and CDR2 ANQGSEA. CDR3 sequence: CSAEGLAGATLPPDTQYF. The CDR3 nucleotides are TGCAGCGCCGAGGGACTAGCGGGGGCCACGTTACCCCCAGATACGCAGTATTTT.

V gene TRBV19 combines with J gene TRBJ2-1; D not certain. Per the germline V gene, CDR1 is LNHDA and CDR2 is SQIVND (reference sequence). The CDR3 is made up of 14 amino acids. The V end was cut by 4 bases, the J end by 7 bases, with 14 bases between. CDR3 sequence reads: CASSRWGSANEQFF. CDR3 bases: TGTGCCAGTAGTAGGTGGGGAAGTGCTAATGAGCAGTTCTTC.

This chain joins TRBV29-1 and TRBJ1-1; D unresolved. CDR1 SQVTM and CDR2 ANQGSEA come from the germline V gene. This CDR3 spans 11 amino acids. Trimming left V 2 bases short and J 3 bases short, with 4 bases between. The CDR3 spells CSVEKDTEAFF. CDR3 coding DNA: TGCAGCGTTGAAAAGGACACTGAAGCTTTCTTT.

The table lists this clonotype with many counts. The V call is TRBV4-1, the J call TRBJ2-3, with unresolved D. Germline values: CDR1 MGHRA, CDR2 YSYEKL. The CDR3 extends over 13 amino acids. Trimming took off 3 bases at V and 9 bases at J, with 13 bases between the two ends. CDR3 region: CASSQSRVDTQYF. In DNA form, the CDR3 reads TGCGCCAGCAGCCAGTCTCGGGTGGACACGCAGTATTTT.

The CDR3 reads CASSQDEGYGYRAFF. CDR3 DNA: TGCGCCAGCAGCCAAGATGAGGGGTATGGATATAGAGCTTTCTTT. The rearrangement links TRBV4-3 to TRBJ1-1; D might be TRBD1 (5 bases). The ends were cut back, 0 bases at V and 10 bases at J, with 18 bases in the middle. The CDR3 extends over 15 amino acids. Germline V gene data show CDR1 as LGHNA and CDR2 as YSLEER.

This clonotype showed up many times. Here the CDR3 reads CASSQFLASEAFF. The CDR3 DNA is TGTGCCAGCAGCCAATTTCTCGCCTCTGAAGCTTTCTTT. The chain employs TRBV4-2 and TRBJ1-1; D call uncertain. Germline values: CDR1 LGHNA, CDR2 YNFKEQ. V lost 2 bases and J 6 bases, leaving 10 bases between the germline ends. The CDR3 spans 13 residues.

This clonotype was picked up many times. This CDR3 is CATSVDRAYGYTF. In DNA, the CDR3 is TGTGCCACCAGTGTAGACAGAGCCTATGGCTACACCTTC. The V gene is TRBV24-1, the J gene TRBJ1-2; perhaps TRBD1 as D (5 bases). Germline V gives CDR1 KGHDR, CDR2 SFDVKD. The CDR3 has 13 residues. V lost 5 bases and J lost 4, with 10 bases in between.